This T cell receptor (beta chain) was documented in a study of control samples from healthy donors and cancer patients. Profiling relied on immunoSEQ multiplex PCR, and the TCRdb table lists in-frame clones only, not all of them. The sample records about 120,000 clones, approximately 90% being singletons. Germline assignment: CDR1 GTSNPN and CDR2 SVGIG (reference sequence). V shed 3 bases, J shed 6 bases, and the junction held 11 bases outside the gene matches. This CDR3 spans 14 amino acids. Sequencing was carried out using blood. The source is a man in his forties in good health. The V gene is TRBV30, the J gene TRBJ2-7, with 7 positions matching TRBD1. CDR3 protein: CAWRKTGKGGEQYF. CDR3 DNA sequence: TGTGCCTGGAGAAAGACAGGGAAAGGGGGCGAGCAGTACTTC.